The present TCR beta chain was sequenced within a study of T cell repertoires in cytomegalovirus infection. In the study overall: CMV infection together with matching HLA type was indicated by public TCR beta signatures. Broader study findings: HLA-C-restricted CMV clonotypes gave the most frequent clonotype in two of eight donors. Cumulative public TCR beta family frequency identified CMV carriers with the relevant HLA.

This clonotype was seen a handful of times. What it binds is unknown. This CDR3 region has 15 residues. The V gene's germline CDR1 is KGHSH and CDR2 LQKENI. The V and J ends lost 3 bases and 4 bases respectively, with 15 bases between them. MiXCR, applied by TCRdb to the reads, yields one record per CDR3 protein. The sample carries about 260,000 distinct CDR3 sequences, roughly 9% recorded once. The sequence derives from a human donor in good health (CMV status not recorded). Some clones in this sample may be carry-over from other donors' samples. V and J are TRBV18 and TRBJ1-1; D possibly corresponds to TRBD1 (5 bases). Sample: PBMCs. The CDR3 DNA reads TGTGCCAGCTCACCGTCTGGGGACCTTGCCACTGAAGCTTTCTTT. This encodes CASSPSGDLATEAFF.